The entry below describes one T cell receptor (beta chain). Its antigen is unknown. Libraries were prepared by immunoSEQ multiplex PCR; TCRdb keeps only in-frame clonotypes and omits some of them. The sample carries roughly 120,000 clones, around 90% recorded once. The data originate from a study of T cell responses to AZD1222 COVID-19 vaccine. Study-level points and caveats: Donors, mostly white British, included more females; clonal diversity was possibly underestimated. There were vaccine-associated CD4 TCRs across spike, dominant at 160-218 and 743-854. Nearly half of the spike-specific TCRs reportedly recognize variant regions that carry no mutations.

Second doses were pooled across both intervals (about 4 or about 12 weeks). Trimming left V 8 bases short and J 3 bases short, with 20 bases between. The germline V gene has CDR1 MNHEY and CDR2 SVGAGI. The CDR3 is 15 amino acids. V and J are TRBV6-5 and TRBJ2-7, with D maybe TRBD1 (5 bases). The starting material was peripheral blood, obtained 28 days after the second AZD1222 dose. This sequence originates from an adult who received the AZD1222 COVID-19 vaccine. In DNA, the CDR3 is TGTGCCAGCGGCATCTCGACAGCGCTATTCTACGAGCAGTACTTC. It specifies CASGISTALFYEQYF.